A few counts support the clone carrying this T cell receptor (beta chain). This entry is derived from a study of T cells in Graves' hyperthyroidism and ophthalmopathy. Study at large: At initial diagnosis, before any treatment had begun, peripheral blood was obtained.

Used for diagnoses were clinical symptoms, serum thyroxine and TRAb, thyroid ultrasound and orbital computed tomography. Extraction of PBMCs used roughly 9.4 ml of fresh peripheral blood. Per the germline V gene, CDR1 is MNHEY and CDR2 is SMNVEV (reference sequence). CDR3 length: 14 residues. Trimming pared 5 bases from V and 10 bases from J, leaving 18 bases between. Amplification targeted TCR beta CDR3 regions from RNA transcripts. The HTBI primer set was used in a first-round RT-PCR of the TCR CDR3. A single record per CDR3 protein comes from TCRdb applying MiXCR to the multiplex PCR reads. The table shows about 720,000 distinct CDR3 sequences, with over 15% occurring only once.

The sequenced material came from blood. The chain uses TRBV27 and TRBJ2-1; possible D gene TRBD1, 6 bases. The TCR sequence derives from a man aged 18 to 29 with Graves' hyperthyroidism. DNA for the CDR3: TGTGCCAGCAGTGCTGGTCCCTACAGGGTAGAGCAGTTCTTC. Its translation is CASSAGPYRVEQFF.